The 15 T cell receptor beta chains listed next were all sequenced from one sample in a study of blood T cell repertoires in COVID-19. The repertoire was sequenced with immunoSEQ multiplex PCR; TCRdb's copy has only in-frame clones and lacks some. The sample lists roughly 190,000 clones; 65% to 80% were seen once. The sequencing sample was made of PBMCs or T cells enriched from blood (not recorded which). All receptors come from a woman in her 50s with acute COVID-19.

This clone has just a few counts. The chain is built from TRBV5-4 and TRBJ1-2, with TRBD1 matching 11 bases. The CDR3 covers 16 residues. The V and J ends lost 0 bases and 8 bases, in that order; junction bases with no gene match: 9. CDR1 and CDR2 (germline): SGHNT, YYREEE (reference sequence). The CDR3 DNA sequence: TGTGCCAGCAGCTTGGACCCAGGGACAGGGGGTATGGGCTACACCTTC. This translates into CASSLDPGTGGMGYTF.

This chain connects TRBV2 to TRBJ2-3, with D unresolved. Germline V gene data show CDR1 as SNHLY and CDR2 as FYNNEI. This CDR3 comprises 14 residues. V dropped 5 bases and J dropped 0 bases, with 9 bases sitting between them. CDR3 sequence: CASSPFLSTDTQYF. Written as DNA, the CDR3 is TGTGCCAGCAGTCCCTTCCTTAGCACAGATACGCAGTATTTT.

V and J are TRBV4-2 and TRBJ1-5; TRBD1 is a possible D gene (5 bases). The CDR3 contains 16 residues. The V gene's germline CDR1 is LGHNA and CDR2 YNFKEQ. Trimming removed 4 bases from V and 0 bases from J, with 13 bases in between. The DNA for the CDR3 is TGTGCCAGCAGCCCATGGGCCCAGGGTAGCAATCAGCCCCAGCATTTT. It encodes CASSPWAQGSNQPQHF.

The chain joins TRBV5-1 to TRBJ2-3, with TRBD2 as a possible D gene (5 bases). V lost 1 base and J lost 7, with 19 bases in between. The CDR3 contains 16 residues. In germline, CDR1 is SGHRS, CDR2 YFSETQ. Here the CDR3 reads CASSLPSLRGAHTQYF. The CDR3 nucleotides are TGCGCCAGCAGCTTGCCTTCCCTCCGGGGTGCCCATACGCAGTATTTT.

The chain recombines TRBV18 with TRBJ2-3; D might be TRBD1 (6 bases). Trimming left V 3 bases short and J 6 bases short, with 13 bases between. There are 14 residues in the CDR3. Germline V CDR1 and CDR2: KGHSH, LQKENI. CDR3 in amino acids: CASSPLRGADTQYF. The CDR3 DNA sequence: TGTGCCAGCTCACCCCTCAGGGGTGCTGATACGCAGTATTTT.

This rearrangement joins TRBV6-5 to TRBJ1-1, with D unclear. Trimming removed 10 bases at V and 0 bases at J, with 15 bases between. Germline V gene data show CDR1 as MNHEY and CDR2 as SVGAGI. This CDR3 contains 14 residues. The CDR3, as DNA: TGTGCCATTACATCGGCGGGGTTGAACACTGAAGCTTTCTTT. It specifies CAITSAGLNTEAFF.

This clone has a single count. This sequence joins TRBV5-4 and TRBJ1-6, with 9 bases identical to TRBD1. The CDR3 extends over 15 amino acids. From germline, CDR1 is SGHNT and CDR2 YYREEE (reference sequence). V lost 3 bases to trimming and J lost 8 bases; unmatched junction nucleotides: 6. The CDR3 nucleotides read TGTGCCAGCAGCTCACAGGGGGCCACGGATTCACCCCTCCACTTT. Protein sequence: CASSSQGATDSPLHF.

This chain links TRBV4-3 with TRBJ1-1, with 7 bases lining up with TRBD1. In germline, CDR1 is LGHNA, CDR2 YSLEER. Losses at the gene ends were 2 bases for V and 2 bases for J; bases not matched to a gene: 2. The CDR3 contains 14 residues. The CDR3 sequence: CASSQRQGNTEAFF. CDR3 DNA sequence: TGCGCCAGCAGCCAAAGACAGGGTAACACTGAAGCTTTCTTT.

This clone was counted ten times or more. The V gene is TRBV10-3, the J gene TRBJ1-1, with 7 positions matching TRBD1. Germline lookup yields CDR1 ENHRY and CDR2 SYGVKD. J was trimmed by 1 base and V by 11 bases; bases with no gene match: 7. This CDR3 has 13 amino acids. The CDR3 region has the DNA TGTGCCGTCGAGGGGGCGGAGAACACTGAAGCTTTCTTT. Protein sequence: CAVEGAENTEAFF.

The rearrangement uses TRBV5-6 and TRBJ1-1, with D perhaps matching TRBD1 (6 bases). The germline V gene has CDR1 SGHDT and CDR2 YYEEEE. Trimming removed 5 bases from V and 7 bases from J, with 15 bases in between. CDR3 length: 13 residues. The CDR3 here is CASRGGRKGEAFF. CDR3 nucleotide sequence: TGTGCCAGCAGGGGGGGGCGGAAAGGTGAAGCTTTCTTT.

This clone was counted a few times. The genes are TRBV3-1 (or the pseudogene TRBV3-2) and TRBJ1-1; no clear D. The CDR3 loop spans 15 amino acids. The germline V gene has CDR1 LGHDT and CDR2 YNNKEL (reference sequence). V was cut by 3 bases and J by 1 base, with 12 bases left in between. CDR3 region: CASSHTSRGNTEAFF. The CDR3 DNA reads as TGTGCCAGCAGCCACACATCGCGAGGGAACACTGAAGCTTTCTTT.

The gene calls are TRBV24-1 and TRBJ2-5, with 9 bases identical to TRBD1. The germline CDR1 and CDR2 sequences are KGHDR and SFDVKD. The CDR3 contains 18 residues. Losses at the gene ends were 0 bases for V and 3 bases for J; bases not matched to a gene: 10. The CDR3 here is CATSDLLIPGQGKETQYF. The CDR3 coding sequence is TGTGCCACCAGTGATTTGCTCATACCGGGACAGGGAAAAGAGACCCAGTACTTC.

The CDR3: CASSDRDSYNEQFF. CDR3 DNA sequence: TGTGCCAGCAGCGACAGAGACTCCTACAATGAGCAGTTCTTC. The chain recombines TRBV27 with TRBJ2-1; D is possibly TRBD1 (5 bases). Germline-derived CDR1 and CDR2 are MNHEY and SMNVEV (reference sequence). This CDR3 is built from 14 residues. V was cut by 6 bases and J by 0 bases, with 9 bases left in between.

This clone was observed once. The chain is built from TRBV7-8 and TRBJ2-1; tentatively, D is TRBD2 (7 bases). The CDR3 contains 16 residues. Trimming took off 4 bases at V and 9 bases at J, with 22 bases between the two ends. Germline V gene data show CDR1 as SGHVS and CDR2 as FQNEAQ. This CDR3 is CASSSILHGGPGEQFF. CDR3 nucleotides: TGTGCCAGCAGCTCAATATTACACGGGGGGCCGGGTGAGCAGTTCTTC.

This sequence joins TRBV5-1 and TRBJ2-1; the D gene is possibly TRBD2 (5 bases). The germline gives CDR1 SGHRS, CDR2 YFSETQ. V was cut by 0 bases and J by 1 base, with 17 bases left in between. CDR3 length equals 18 residues. This CDR3 is CASSLGLIRGRSYNEQFF. CDR3 DNA: TGCGCCAGCAGCTTGGGGTTAATTCGGGGAAGGTCCTACAATGAGCAGTTCTTC. The full variable domain, its missing parts supplied by reference TRBV5-1 and TRBJ2-1, is KAGVTQTPRYLIKTRGQQVTLSCSPISGHRSVSWYQQTPGQGLQFLFEYFSETQRNKGNFPGRFSGRQFSNSRSEMNVSTLELGDSALYLCASSLGLIRGRSYNEQFFGPGTRLTVL.